This TCR beta chain was recovered during a study of identical twins. Comments on this clonotype: Its target is unknown.

Study-wide results and caveats: There is a chance that invariant MAIT and iNKT cells partially muddied zero-insertion analyses.

A template switching step contributed a universal primer site, while unique molecular identifiers were present in the cDNA. TCRdb fed the 5' RACE reads into MiXCR, producing one record per CDR3 protein. This repertoire shows 420,000 or so distinct CDR3 sequences, about 18% found once; its top ten account for less than 15%. CDR3 size: 15 residues. Looked up from germline, CDR1 is SGHRS and CDR2 is YFSETQ. V gave up 0 bases and J gave up 3 bases, with 11 bases separating them. The source is a man in his fifties in good health. Sequencing was performed on naive T cells sorted from blood. The chain has TRBV5-1 and TRBJ2-3; D not certain. The CDR3 protein is CASSLDGVGTDTQYF. DNA for the CDR3: TGCGCCAGCAGCTTGGATGGGGTAGGAACAGATACGCAGTATTTT.